This TCR beta chain emerged from a study of cytomegalovirus exposure and HLA in healthy donors. About the research overall: Earlier findings included over 90 million unique TCR beta sequences obtained from 150 million to 200 million T cells. Findings and limits, study-wide: TCR beta sequences reportedly predicted most subjects' HLA-A and HLA-B alleles accurately.

With respect to this clone: Its specificity is unknown.

PCR was performed using 60 Vbeta and 13 Jbeta primers. The data were produced by immunoSEQ multiplex PCR, yet TCRdb's version contains in-frame clones alone and is incomplete. This table holds over 150,000 clones, roughly 76% found once. The germline V gene encodes CDR1 MDHEN and CDR2 SYDVKM. The CDR3 is 15 amino acids. V shed 4 bases and J shed 3 bases, with 14 bases lying between them. This clonotype was sampled from a man between 60 and 70 years old in good health and CMV-seronegative. The genes are TRBV28 and TRBJ2-3; tentatively, D is TRBD2 (5 bases). The source material was PBMCs. CDR3: CASSSRGPGTDTQYF. For the CDR3, the DNA is TGTGCCAGCAGTTCAAGAGGGCCGGGGACAGATACGCAGTATTTT.